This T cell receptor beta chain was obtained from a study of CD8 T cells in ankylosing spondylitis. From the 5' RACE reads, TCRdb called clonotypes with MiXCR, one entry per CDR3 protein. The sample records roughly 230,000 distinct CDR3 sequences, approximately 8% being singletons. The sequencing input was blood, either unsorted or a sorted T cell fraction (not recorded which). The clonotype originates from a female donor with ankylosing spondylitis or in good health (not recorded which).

Here the CDR3 DNA reads TGTGCCAGCAGCTATCAGGAGTTAACTAATGGTCTACCTGAGCAGTTCTTC. This translates into CASSYQELTNGLPEQFF. The chain is built from TRBV9 and TRBJ2-1; D is unresolved. The germline CDR1 and CDR2 sequences are SGDLS and YYNGEE. V dropped 4 bases and J dropped 9 bases, with 26 bases sitting between them. This CDR3 spans 17 amino acids.